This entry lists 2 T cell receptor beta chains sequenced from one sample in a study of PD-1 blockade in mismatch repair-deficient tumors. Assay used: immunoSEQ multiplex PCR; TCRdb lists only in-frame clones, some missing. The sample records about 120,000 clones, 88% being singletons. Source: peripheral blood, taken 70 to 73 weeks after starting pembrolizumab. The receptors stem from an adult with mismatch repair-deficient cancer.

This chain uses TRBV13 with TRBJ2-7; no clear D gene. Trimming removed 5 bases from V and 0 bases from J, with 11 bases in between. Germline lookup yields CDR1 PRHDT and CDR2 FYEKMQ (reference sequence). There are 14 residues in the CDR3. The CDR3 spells CASSPAAASYEQYF. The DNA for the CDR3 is TGTGCCAGCAGCCCTGCGGCGGCCTCCTACGAGCAGTACTTC.

As DNA, the CDR3 is TGTGCCAGCAGCCAGCCGGGAGAGGAAAAACTGTTTTTT. This gives the protein CASSQPGEEKLFF. The J gene is TRBJ1-4, the V gene TRBV6-5, with D unresolved. The CDR3 length is 13 residues. Trimming stripped 6 bases from V and 8 bases from J, with 13 bases between. CDR1 MNHEY and CDR2 SVGAGI come from the germline V gene.